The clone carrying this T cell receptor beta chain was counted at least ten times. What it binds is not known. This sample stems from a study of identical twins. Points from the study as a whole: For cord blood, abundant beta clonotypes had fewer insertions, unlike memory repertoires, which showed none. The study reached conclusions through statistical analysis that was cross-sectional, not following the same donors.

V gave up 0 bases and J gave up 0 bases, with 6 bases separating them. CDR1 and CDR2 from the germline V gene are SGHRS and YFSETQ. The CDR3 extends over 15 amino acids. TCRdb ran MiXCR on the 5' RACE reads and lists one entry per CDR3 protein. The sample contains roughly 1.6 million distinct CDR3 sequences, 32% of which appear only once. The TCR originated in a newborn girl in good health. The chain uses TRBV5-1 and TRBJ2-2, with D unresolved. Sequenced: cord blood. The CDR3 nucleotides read TGCGCCAGCAGCTTGGGTTCGTCGAACACCGGGGAGCTGTTTTTT. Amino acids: CASSLGSSNTGELFF.